This T cell receptor beta chain came from a study of T cell changes during pregnancy in multiple sclerosis. Profiled with immunoSEQ multiplex PCR; TCRdb holds only in-frame clones, not every one. This sample has tens of thousands of clones, with nearly 90% found just once. Trimming cost V 5 bases and J 2 bases, with 19 bases left between them. The V gene's germline CDR1 is SEHNR and CDR2 FQNEAQ (reference sequence). The CDR3 sequence is 16 residues long. This TCR came from a female donor with multiple sclerosis, enrolled in a pregnancy study. The rearrangement uses TRBV7-9 and TRBJ2-7; a possible D gene is TRBD2 (6 bases). This specimen was peripheral blood, taken in the first trimester of pregnancy. The CDR3 region is CASSRLGAGPTYEQYF. The DNA for the CDR3 is TGTGCCAGCAGCCGGCTTGGGGCGGGGCCAACCTACGAGCAGTACTTC.